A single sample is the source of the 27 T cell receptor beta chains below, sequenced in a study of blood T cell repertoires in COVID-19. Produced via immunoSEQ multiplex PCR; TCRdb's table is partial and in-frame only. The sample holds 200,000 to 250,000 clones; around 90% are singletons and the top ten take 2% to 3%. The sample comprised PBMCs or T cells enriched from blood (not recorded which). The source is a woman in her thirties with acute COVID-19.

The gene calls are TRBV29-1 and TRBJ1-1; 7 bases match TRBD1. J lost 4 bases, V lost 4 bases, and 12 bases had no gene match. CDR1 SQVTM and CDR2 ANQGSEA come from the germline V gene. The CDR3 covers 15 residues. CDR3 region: CSVGGHRGVGTEAFF. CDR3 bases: TGCAGCGTTGGGGGTCACAGGGGTGTGGGCACTGAAGCTTTCTTT.

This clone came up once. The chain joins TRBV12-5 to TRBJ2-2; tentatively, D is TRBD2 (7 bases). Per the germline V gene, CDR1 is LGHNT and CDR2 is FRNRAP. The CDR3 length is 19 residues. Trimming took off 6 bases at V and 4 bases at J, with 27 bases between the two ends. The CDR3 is CASGRPPQGGGPGTGELFF. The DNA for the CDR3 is TGTGCTAGTGGCCGGCCCCCCCAAGGGGGGGGGCCGGGCACCGGGGAGCTGTTTTTT.

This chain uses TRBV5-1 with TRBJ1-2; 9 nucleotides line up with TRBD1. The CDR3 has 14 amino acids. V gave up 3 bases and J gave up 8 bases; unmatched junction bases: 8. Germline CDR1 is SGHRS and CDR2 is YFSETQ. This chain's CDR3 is CASSSQGTGSGYTF. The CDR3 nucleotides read TGCGCCAGCAGCTCCCAAGGGACAGGGAGCGGCTACACCTTC. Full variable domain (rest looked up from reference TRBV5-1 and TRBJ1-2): KAGVTQTPRYLIKTRGQQVTLSCSPISGHRSVSWYQQTPGQGLQFLFEYFSETQRNKGNFPGRFSGRQFSNSRSEMNVSTLELGDSALYLCASSSQGTGSGYTFGSGTRLTVV.

The CDR3 DNA reads TGTGCCAGCAGCTTGGTGGGACAGTCTTTGACCGGGGAGCTGTTTTTT. It codes for CASSLVGQSLTGELFF. This rearrangement joins TRBV5-5 to TRBJ2-2; 7 bases are a match to TRBD1. Germline CDR1 is SGHKS and CDR2 is YYEKEE (reference sequence). V was clipped by 0 bases and J by 5 bases; unmatched bases: 7. CDR3 size: 16 residues. The full variable domain, rest sourced from reference TRBV5-5 and TRBJ2-2, is DAGVTQSPTHLIKTRGQQVTLRCSPISGHKSVSWYQQVLGQGPQFIFQYYEKEERGRGNFPDRFSARQFPNYSSELNVNALLLGDSALYLCASSLVGQSLTGELFFGEGSRLTVL.

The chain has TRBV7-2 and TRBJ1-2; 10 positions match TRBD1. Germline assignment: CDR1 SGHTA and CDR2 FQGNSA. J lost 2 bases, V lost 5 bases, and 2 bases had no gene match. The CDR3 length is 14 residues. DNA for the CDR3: TGTGCCAGCAGCGCGGACAGGGGGAACTATGGCTACACCTTC. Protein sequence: CASSADRGNYGYTF.

CDR3 DNA sequence: TGTGCCTGGGCTCAGGGGAACTATGGCTACACCTTC. This sequence encodes CAWAQGNYGYTF. The chain has TRBV30 and TRBJ1-2; a weak D match, TRBD1 (6 bases). The CDR3 has 12 amino acids. V lost 5 bases to trimming and J lost 2 bases, with 9 bases between them. CDR1 is GTSNPN and CDR2 is SVGIG in the germline V gene (reference sequence).

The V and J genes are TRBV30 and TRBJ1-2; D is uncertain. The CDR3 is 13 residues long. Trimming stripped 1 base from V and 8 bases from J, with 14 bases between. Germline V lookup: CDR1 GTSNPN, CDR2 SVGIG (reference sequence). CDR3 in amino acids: CAWSETASLGYTF. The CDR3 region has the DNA TGTGCCTGGAGTGAAACAGCTAGCTTGGGCTACACCTTC.

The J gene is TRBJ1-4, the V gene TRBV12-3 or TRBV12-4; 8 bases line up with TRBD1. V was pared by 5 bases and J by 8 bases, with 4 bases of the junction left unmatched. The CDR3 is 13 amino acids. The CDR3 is CASSLRDREKLFF. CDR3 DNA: TGTGCCAGCAGTCTCCGGGACAGGGAAAAACTGTTTTTT.

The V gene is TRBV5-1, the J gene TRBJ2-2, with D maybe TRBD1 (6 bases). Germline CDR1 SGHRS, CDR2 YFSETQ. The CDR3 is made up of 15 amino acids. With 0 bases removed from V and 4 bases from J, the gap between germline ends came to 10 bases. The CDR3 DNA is TGCGCCAGCAGCTTGGATCAGGGGTCCACCGGGGAGCTGTTTTTT. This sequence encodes CASSLDQGSTGELFF.

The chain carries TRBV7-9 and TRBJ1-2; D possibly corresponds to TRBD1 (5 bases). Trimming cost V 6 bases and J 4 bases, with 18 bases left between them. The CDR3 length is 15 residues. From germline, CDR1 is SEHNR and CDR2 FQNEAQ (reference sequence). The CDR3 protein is CASRRSQGSRYGYTF. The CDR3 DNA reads TGTGCCAGCAGACGTAGCCAGGGAAGTCGCTATGGCTACACCTTC.

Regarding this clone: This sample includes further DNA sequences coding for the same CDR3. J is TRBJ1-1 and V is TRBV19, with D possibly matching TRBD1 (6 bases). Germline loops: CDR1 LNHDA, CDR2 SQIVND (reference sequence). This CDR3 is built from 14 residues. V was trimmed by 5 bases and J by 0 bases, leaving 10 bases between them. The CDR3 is CASSRGGLNTEAFF. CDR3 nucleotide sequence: TGTGCCAGTAGTCGTGGGGGCTTGAACACTGAAGCTTTCTTT.

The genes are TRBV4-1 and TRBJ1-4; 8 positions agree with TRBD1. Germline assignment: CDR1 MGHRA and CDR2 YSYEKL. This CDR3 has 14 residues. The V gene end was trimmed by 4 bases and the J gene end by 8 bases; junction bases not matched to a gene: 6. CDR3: CASSPRQGLEKLFF. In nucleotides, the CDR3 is TGCGCCAGCAGCCCAAGACAGGGGTTGGAAAAACTGTTTTTT.

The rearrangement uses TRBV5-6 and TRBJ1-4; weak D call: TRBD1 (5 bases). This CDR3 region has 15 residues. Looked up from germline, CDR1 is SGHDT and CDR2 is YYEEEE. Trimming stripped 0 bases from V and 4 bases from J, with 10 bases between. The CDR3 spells CASSLVSGNNEKLFF. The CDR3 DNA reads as TGTGCCAGCAGCTTGGTGTCAGGGAATAATGAAAAACTGTTTTTT.

DNA of the CDR3: TGCGCCAGCAGCCAAGAAGTGCGGGGGGTACAAGAGACCCAGTACTTC. Its protein product is CASSQEVRGVQETQYF. The chain carries TRBV4-3 and TRBJ2-5, with 8 bases matching TRBD2. The J segment lost 2 bases and the V segment lost 0 bases, leaving 5 bases of the junction unmatched. The CDR3 consists of 16 residues. CDR1 is LGHNA, CDR2 YSLEER, per germline.

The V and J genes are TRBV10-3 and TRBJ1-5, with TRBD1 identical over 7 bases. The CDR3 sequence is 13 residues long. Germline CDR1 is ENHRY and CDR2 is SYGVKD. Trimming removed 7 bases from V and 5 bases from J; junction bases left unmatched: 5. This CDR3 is CAITDREDQPQHF. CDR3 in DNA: TGTGCCATCACCGACAGGGAGGATCAGCCCCAGCATTTT.

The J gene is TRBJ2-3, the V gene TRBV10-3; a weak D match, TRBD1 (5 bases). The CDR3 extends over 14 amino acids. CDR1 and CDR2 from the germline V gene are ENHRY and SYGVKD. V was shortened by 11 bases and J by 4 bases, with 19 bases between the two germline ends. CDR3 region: CAHQAGALADTQYF. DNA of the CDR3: TGTGCCCATCAAGCTGGGGCCTTGGCAGATACGCAGTATTTT.

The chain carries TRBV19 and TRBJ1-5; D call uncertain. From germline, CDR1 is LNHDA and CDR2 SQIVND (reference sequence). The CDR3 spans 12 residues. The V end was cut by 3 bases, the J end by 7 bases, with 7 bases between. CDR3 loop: CASSILRQPQHF. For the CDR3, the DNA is TGTGCCAGTAGTATTTTGAGACAGCCCCAGCATTTT.

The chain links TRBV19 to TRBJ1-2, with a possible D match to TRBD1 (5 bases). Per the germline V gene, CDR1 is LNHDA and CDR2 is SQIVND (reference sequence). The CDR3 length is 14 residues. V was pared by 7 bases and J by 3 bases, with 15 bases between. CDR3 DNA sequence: TGTGCCAGTACCCAGGAAGGGGCAGACTATGGCTACACCTTC. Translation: CASTQEGADYGYTF.

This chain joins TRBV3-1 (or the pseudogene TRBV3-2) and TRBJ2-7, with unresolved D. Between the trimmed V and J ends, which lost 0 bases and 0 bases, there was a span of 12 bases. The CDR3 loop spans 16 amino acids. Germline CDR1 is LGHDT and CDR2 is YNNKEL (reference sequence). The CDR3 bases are TGTGCCAGCAGCCAAGATCAGGAAGCCAGCTCCTACGAGCAGTACTTC. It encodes CASSQDQEASSYEQYF.

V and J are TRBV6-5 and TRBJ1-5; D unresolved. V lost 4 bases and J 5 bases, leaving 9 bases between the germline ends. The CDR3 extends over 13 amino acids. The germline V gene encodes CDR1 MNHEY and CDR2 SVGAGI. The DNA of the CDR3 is TGTGCCAGCAGTTTTTTTCGGGATCAGCCCCAGCATTTT. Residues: CASSFFRDQPQHF.

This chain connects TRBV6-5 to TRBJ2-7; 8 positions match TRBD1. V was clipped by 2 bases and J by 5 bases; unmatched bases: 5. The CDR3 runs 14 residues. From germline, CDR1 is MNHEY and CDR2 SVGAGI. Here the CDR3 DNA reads TGTGCCAGCAGTTACAACAGGGGGTTCCACGAGCAGTACTTC. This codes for CASSYNRGFHEQYF.

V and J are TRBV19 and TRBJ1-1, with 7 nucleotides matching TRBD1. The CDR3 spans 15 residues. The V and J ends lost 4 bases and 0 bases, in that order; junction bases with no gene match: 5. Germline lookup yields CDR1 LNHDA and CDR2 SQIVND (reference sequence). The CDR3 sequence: CASSRQGIMNTEAFF. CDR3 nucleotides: TGTGCCAGTAGTAGACAGGGAATCATGAACACTGAAGCTTTCTTT.

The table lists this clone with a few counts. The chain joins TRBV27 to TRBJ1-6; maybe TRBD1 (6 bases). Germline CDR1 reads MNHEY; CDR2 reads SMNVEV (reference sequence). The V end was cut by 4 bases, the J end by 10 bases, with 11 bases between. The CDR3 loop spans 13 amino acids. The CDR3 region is CASSYRVGSPLHF. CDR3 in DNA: TGTGCCAGCAGTTACAGGGTCGGGTCACCCCTCCACTTT.

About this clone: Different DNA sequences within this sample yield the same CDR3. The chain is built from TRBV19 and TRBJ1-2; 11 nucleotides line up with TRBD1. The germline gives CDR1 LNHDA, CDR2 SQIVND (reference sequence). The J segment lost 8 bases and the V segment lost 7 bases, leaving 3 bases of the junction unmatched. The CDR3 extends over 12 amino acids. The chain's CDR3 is CASKGQGGGYTF. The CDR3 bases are TGTGCCAGTAAGGGACAGGGGGGAGGCTACACCTTC.

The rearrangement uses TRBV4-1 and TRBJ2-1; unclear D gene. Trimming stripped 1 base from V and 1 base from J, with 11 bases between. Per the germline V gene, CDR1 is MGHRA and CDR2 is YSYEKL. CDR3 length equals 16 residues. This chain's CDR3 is CASSQGSLRSYNEQFF. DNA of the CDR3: TGCGCCAGCAGCCAAGGTTCGCTACGTTCCTACAATGAGCAGTTCTTC.

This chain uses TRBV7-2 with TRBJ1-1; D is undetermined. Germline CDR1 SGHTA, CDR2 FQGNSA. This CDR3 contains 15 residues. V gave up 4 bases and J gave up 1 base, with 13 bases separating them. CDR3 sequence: CASSSVRAGNTEAFF. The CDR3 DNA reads TGTGCCAGCAGCTCCGTTCGGGCGGGGAACACTGAAGCTTTCTTT.

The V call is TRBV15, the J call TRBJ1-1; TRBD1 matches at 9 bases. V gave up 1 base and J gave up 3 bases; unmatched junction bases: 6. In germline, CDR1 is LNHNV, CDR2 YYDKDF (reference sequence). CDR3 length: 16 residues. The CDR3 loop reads CATSRGQGVGYTEAFF. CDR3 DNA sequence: TGTGCCACCAGCAGAGGACAGGGGGTCGGGTACACTGAAGCTTTCTTT. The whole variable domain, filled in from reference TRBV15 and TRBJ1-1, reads DAMVIQNPRYQVTQFGKPVTLSCSQTLNHNVMYWYQQKSSQAPKLLFHYYDKDFNNEADTPDNFQSRRPNTSFCFLDIRSPGLGDTAMYLCATSRGQGVGYTEAFFGQGTRLTVV.